The 9 T cell receptor beta chains reported below all come from one sample, sequenced in a study of shared clonotypes between healthy human individuals. The assay was immunoSEQ multiplex PCR, and TCRdb's table has in-frame clones only and misses some. Of around 1.6 million clones listed, around 98% are singletons. Sequencing used naive CD4+ T cells sorted from blood. This sample's subset: CD45RA+ positively selected. These receptors were obtained from a man in his thirties or forties in good health.

In the case of this clone: The sample has other DNA sequences that encode this CDR3 too. J is TRBJ1-5 and V is TRBV10-2, with D unresolved. CDR3 length: 16 amino acids. V dropped 0 bases and J dropped 0 bases, with 9 bases sitting between them. Germline values: CDR1 WSHSY, CDR2 SAAADI. The CDR3 loop is CASSESPGNSNQPQHF. The CDR3 DNA reads TGCGCCAGCAGTGAGTCCCCCGGGAATAGCAATCAGCCCCAGCATTTT.

The V gene is TRBV5-4, the J gene TRBJ2-1; D gene uncertain. This CDR3 comprises 15 residues. The germline V and J ends were trimmed by 4 bases and 2 bases, with 13 bases remaining between them. The germline V gene has CDR1 SGHNT and CDR2 YYREEE (reference sequence). The CDR3: CASSPRTAAYNEQFF. DNA of the CDR3: TGTGCCAGCAGCCCTCGGACGGCGGCCTACAATGAGCAGTTCTTC. Full variable domain (missing parts from reference TRBV5-4 and TRBJ2-1): ETGVTQSPTHLIKTRGQQVTLRCSSQSGHNTVSWYQQALGQGPQFIFQYYREEENGRGNFPPRFSGLQFPNYSSELNVNALELDDSALYLCASSPRTAAYNEQFFGPGTRLTVL.

This clone appeared once. The same CDR3 can be traced to other DNA sequences in this sample. The gene calls are TRBV5-1 and TRBJ2-3; tentatively, D is TRBD1 (6 bases). Per germline, CDR1 SGHRS and CDR2 YFSETQ. CDR3 size: 15 residues. Between the trimmed V and J ends, which lost 0 bases and 0 bases, there was a span of 8 bases. The CDR3 sequence: CASSLDRASTDTQYF. CDR3 coding DNA: TGCGCCAGCAGCTTGGACAGGGCGAGCACAGATACGCAGTATTTT.

The chain recombines TRBV5-4 with TRBJ2-1, with TRBD1 as a possible D gene (6 bases). The CDR3 totals 13 residues. CDR1 SGHNT and CDR2 YYREEE come from the germline V gene (reference sequence). Deletions cut 0 bases from V and 10 bases from J, with 11 bases between. DNA for the CDR3: TGTGCCAGCAGCTTGGCCTTCGGACAGGAGCAGTTCTTC. Amino acid sequence: CASSLAFGQEQFF.

The gene calls are TRBV7-9 and TRBJ1-2; 8 bases match TRBD1. Looked up from germline, CDR1 is SEHNR and CDR2 is FQNEAQ (reference sequence). V was clipped by 1 base and J by 2 bases; unmatched bases: 0. This CDR3 is built from 14 residues. CDR3: CASSLGTGNYGYTF. The CDR3 DNA reads as TGTGCCAGCAGCTTAGGGACAGGGAACTATGGCTACACCTTC.

V and J are TRBV10-3 and TRBJ1-2, with D perhaps matching TRBD1 (5 bases). The CDR3 covers 13 residues. Germline-derived CDR1 and CDR2 are ENHRY and SYGVKD. Trimming took 0 bases from V and 6 from J, leaving 8 bases between them. The CDR3 reads CAISESRGDGYTF. The CDR3 region has the DNA TGTGCCATCAGTGAGTCGCGGGGGGATGGCTACACCTTC.

This clone has just one count. The J gene is TRBJ2-7, the V gene TRBV4-2, with 8 bases that match TRBD1. The V gene end was trimmed by 1 base and the J gene end by 6 bases; junction bases not matched to a gene: 5. Germline loops: CDR1 LGHNA, CDR2 YNFKEQ. The CDR3 is made up of 14 amino acids. CDR3 coding DNA: TGTGCCAGCAGCCAAGGGACAGGGCCGGGCGAGCAGTACTTC. It specifies CASSQGTGPGEQYF.

This chain links TRBV15 with TRBJ2-1; D is ambiguous. V was trimmed by 0 bases and J by 3 bases, leaving 9 bases between them. Per the germline V gene, CDR1 is LNHNV and CDR2 is YYDKDF (reference sequence). The length of the CDR3 is 15 residues. The CDR3 here is CATSREGSRYNEQFF. In DNA form, the CDR3 reads TGTGCCACCAGCAGAGAGGGTAGCCGCTACAATGAGCAGTTCTTC.

The chain links TRBV30 to TRBJ1-5, with TRBD1 matching 11 bases. The CDR3 is 15 amino acids. V dropped 5 bases and J dropped 5; count of bases not matched to a gene: 8. Germline lookup yields CDR1 GTSNPN and CDR2 SVGIG (reference sequence). CDR3 amino acids: CAWQTGTGGDQPQHF. The CDR3 DNA sequence: TGTGCCTGGCAAACCGGGACAGGGGGGGATCAGCCCCAGCATTTT.